The clone carrying this T cell receptor (beta chain) was seen only a few times. Its matching antigen is unknown. The data were taken from a study of T cells after posttransplantation cyclophosphamide. Study-level points and caveats: TRB clonality was highly associated with recipient CMV seropositivity and reactivation. Skin or GI-infiltrating T cells shared few TRB sequences with blood.

Germline V gene sequence: CDR1 KGHSH, CDR2 LQKENI. The CDR3 contains 13 residues. V was clipped by 3 bases and J by 9 bases, with 14 bases between them. Treatment was busulfan-fludarabine conditioning, a marrow graft, and cyclophosphamide on days +3 and +4. Using immunoSEQ multiplex PCR, the repertoire was profiled, and TCRdb retains in-frame clones only, with some absent. The data hold 7,500 to 10,000 clones, with about four fifths observed a single time. The sample was PBMCs, taken 1,700 to 2,000 days after a stem cell transplant with posttransplant cyclophosphamide. The TCR originated in a female patient aged 35 to 55 who received an allogeneic stem cell transplant from a related donor, was CMV-positive, and had no GVHD. Some T cells may be provided by the graft donor. The chain combines TRBV18 with TRBJ1-2; tentative D call: TRBD1 (5 bases). The CDR3 sequence: CASSPSPQGSYTF. The CDR3 bases are TGTGCCAGCTCACCCTCCCCGCAGGGAAGCTACACCTTC.